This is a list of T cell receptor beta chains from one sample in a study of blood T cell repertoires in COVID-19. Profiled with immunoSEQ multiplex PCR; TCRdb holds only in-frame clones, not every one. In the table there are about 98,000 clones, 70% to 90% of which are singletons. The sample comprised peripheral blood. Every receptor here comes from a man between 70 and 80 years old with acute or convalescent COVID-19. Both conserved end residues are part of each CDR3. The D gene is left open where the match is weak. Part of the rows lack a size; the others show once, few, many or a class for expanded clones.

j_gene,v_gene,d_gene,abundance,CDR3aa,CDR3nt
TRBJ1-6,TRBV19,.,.,CASSVAISPLHF,TGTGCCTCAAGCGTTGCGATATCACCCCTCCACTTT
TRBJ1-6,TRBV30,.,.,CAWSLRGYNSPLHF,TGTGCCTGGAGTCTCAGGGGTTATAATTCACCCCTCCACTTT
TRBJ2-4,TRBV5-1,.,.,CASSLVQGAKNIQYF,TGCGCCAGCAGCTTGGTGCAGGGGGCCAAAAACATTCAGTACTTC
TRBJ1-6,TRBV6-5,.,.,CASSYTMQYNSPLHF,TGTGCCAGCAGTTACACAATGCAATATAATTCACCCCTCCACTTT
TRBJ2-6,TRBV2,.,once,CASSETVGANVLTF,TGTGCCAGCAGTGAAACGGTTGGGGCCAACGTCCTGACTTTC
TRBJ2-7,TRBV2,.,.,CASRTGVREQYF,TGTGCCAGCAGGACAGGCGTAAGGGAGCAGTACTTC
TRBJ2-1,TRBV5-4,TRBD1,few,CASSKDRGYNEQFF,TGTGCCAGCAGCAAGGACAGGGGGTACAATGAGCAGTTCTTC
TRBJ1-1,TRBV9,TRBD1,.,CASSPGTGKTEAFF,TGTGCCAGCAGCCCAGGGACAGGGAAGACTGAAGCTTTCTTT
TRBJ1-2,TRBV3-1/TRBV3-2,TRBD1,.,CASSRQGESYGYTF,TGTGCCAGCAGTCGACAGGGGGAAAGCTATGGCTACACCTTC
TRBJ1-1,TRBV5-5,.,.,CASSLAIGAEAFF,TGTGCCAGCAGCTTGGCCATCGGGGCTGAAGCTTTCTTT
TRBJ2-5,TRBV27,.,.,CASSPNDRGWQETQYF,TGTGCCAGCAGTCCTAATGATAGGGGATGGCAAGAGACCCAGTACTTC
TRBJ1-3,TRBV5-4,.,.,CASSLVGGNTIYF,TGTGCCAGCAGCTTGGTCGGGGGAAACACCATATATTTT
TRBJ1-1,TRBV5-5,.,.,CASSLQRMNTEAFF,TGTGCCAGCAGCTTACAACGCATGAACACTGAAGCTTTCTTT
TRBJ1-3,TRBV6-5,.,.,CATDPRSGNTIYF,TGTGCCACAGATCCTAGATCTGGAAACACCATATATTTT
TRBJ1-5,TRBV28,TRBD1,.,CASNPGTGFFQPQHF,TGTGCCAGCAACCCCGGGACAGGGTTTTTTCAGCCCCAGCATTTT
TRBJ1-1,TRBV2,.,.,CASGAEAFF,TGTGCATCAGGGGCTGAAGCTTTCTTT
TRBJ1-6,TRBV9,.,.,CASSVQGSSPLHF,TGTGCCAGCAGCGTTCAGGGTAGTTCACCCCTCCACTTT
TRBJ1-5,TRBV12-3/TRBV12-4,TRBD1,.,CASSRQGNQPQHF,TGTGCCAGCAGCAGACAGGGGAATCAGCCCCAGCATTTT
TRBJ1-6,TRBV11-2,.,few,CASSFTGFGSYNSPLHF,TGTGCCAGCAGCTTCACAGGCTTCGGCTCCTATAATTCACCCCTCCACTTT
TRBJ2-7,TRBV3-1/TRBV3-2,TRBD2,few,CASSQVSGGADEQYF,TGTGCCAGCAGCCAAGTCTCCGGGGGGGCCGACGAGCAGTACTTC
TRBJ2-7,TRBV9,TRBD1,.,CASSVGSGGVRQYF,TGTGCCAGCAGCGTAGGTTCAGGGGGCGTAAGGCAGTACTTC
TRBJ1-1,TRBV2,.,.,CANERGGSNTEAFF,TGTGCCAACGAGAGGGGGGGCTCGAACACTGAAGCTTTCTTT
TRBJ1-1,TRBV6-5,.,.,CASSYSGGWTEAFF,TGTGCCAGCAGTTACTCCGGGGGATGGACTGAAGCTTTCTTT
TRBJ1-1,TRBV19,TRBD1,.,CASSTRGQTNTEAFF,TGTGCCAGTAGTACAAGGGGACAGACGAACACTGAAGCTTTCTTT
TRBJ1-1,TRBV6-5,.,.,CASSYGRGTEAFF,TGTGCCAGCAGTTACGGCCGGGGCACTGAAGCTTTCTTT
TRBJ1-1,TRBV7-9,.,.,CASSPGGNTEAFF,TGTGCCAGCAGCCCCGGGGGAAACACTGAAGCTTTCTTT
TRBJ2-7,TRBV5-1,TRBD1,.,CASSLGQGREQYF,TGCGCCAGCAGCCTCGGACAGGGACGAGAGCAGTACTTC
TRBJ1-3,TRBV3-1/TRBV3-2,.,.,CASSQGKGGSGNTIYF,TGTGCCAGCAGCCAAGGGAAAGGGGGCTCTGGAAACACCATATATTTT
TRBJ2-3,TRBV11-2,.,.,CASSLDGTPTGTQYF,TGTGCCAGCAGCTTAGATGGGACCCCGACAGGTACGCAGTATTTT
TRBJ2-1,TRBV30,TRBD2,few,CAWSVEKGPGTRDNEQFF,TGTGCCTGGAGTGTAGAAAAAGGCCCCGGGACTAGAGACAATGAGCAGTTCTTC
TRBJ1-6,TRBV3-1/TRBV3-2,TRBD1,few,CASSVRGLENNSPLHF,TGTGCCAGCAGTGTCAGGGGGCTGGAGAATAATTCACCCCTCCACTTT
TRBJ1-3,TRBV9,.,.,CASSEGSGNTIYF,TGTGCCAGCAGCGAGGGGTCTGGAAACACCATATATTTT
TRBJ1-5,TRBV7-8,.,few,CASSFGVSNQPQHF,TGTGCCAGCAGCTTCGGGGTAAGCAATCAGCCCCAGCATTTT
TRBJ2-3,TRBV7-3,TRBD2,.,CASSSLSGGRPYTQYF,TGTGCCAGCAGCTCTCTTAGCGGGGGGAGACCGTATACGCAGTATTTT
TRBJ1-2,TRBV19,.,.,CASSPGQNYGYTF,TGTGCCAGTAGTCCCGGACAGAACTATGGCTACACCTTC
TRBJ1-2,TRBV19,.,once,CASSIGWATPQDYTF,TGTGCCAGTAGTATAGGGTGGGCGACCCCACAGGACTACACCTTC
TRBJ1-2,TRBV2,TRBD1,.,CASSEARGYGYTF,TGTGCCAGCAGTGAAGCCAGGGGGTATGGCTACACCTTC
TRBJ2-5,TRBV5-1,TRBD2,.,CASSAATSGGPGETQYF,TGCGCCAGCAGCGCCGCAACTAGCGGGGGACCGGGAGAGACCCAGTACTTC
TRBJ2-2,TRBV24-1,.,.,CATSDPNTGELFF,TGTGCCACCAGTGACCCTAACACCGGGGAGCTGTTTTTT
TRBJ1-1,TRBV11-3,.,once,CASSLDGGAGAEAFF,TGTGCCAGCAGCTTAGATGGCGGGGCTGGCGCTGAAGCTTTCTTT
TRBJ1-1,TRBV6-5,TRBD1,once,CASSYGTANTEAFF,TGTGCCAGCAGTTACGGGACAGCGAACACTGAAGCTTTCTTT